A selection of T cell receptor beta chains follows, all from one sample in a study of blood T cell repertoires in COVID-19. Method: immunoSEQ multiplex PCR; TCRdb's copy keeps in-frame clones and lacks some. The profile shows around 230,000 clones, around four fifths of them singletons. Sequences were obtained from PBMCs or T cells enriched from blood (not recorded which). These receptors were obtained from a man aged 40-55 years who had recovered from COVID-19. Both conserved end residues are part of each CDR3. Fields, in order: CDR3 length, J gene, V gene, CDR3 protein.

CDR3 length: 18
J gene: TRBJ1-1
V gene: TRBV21-1
CDR3 protein: CASIATSGRVASWTEAFF

CDR3 length: 13
J gene: TRBJ2-1
V gene: TRBV4-2
CDR3 protein: CASSPPGSNEQFF

CDR3 length: 17
J gene: TRBJ1-2
V gene: TRBV3-1/TRBV3-2
CDR3 protein: CASSSPARGRGDYGYTF

CDR3 length: 11
J gene: TRBJ2-7
V gene: TRBV2
CDR3 protein: CASSEKGSQYF

CDR3 length: 16
J gene: TRBJ2-3
V gene: TRBV24-1
CDR3 protein: CATSDLGGDDTDTQYF

CDR3 length: 17
J gene: TRBJ1-1
V gene: TRBV24-1
CDR3 protein: CATSPLAGWGRLAEAFF

CDR3 length: 13
J gene: TRBJ1-2
V gene: TRBV18
CDR3 protein: CASSPGGDYGYTF

CDR3 length: 13
J gene: TRBJ2-1
V gene: TRBV9
CDR3 protein: CASSVRMEGEQFF

CDR3 length: 13
J gene: TRBJ2-3
V gene: TRBV30
CDR3 protein: CVLGEGNTDTQYF

CDR3 length: 15
J gene: TRBJ1-6
V gene: TRBV21-1
CDR3 protein: CASRIWGRFNSPLHF

CDR3 length: 15
J gene: TRBJ2-1
V gene: TRBV9
CDR3 protein: CASSFGLAGNNEQFF

CDR3 length: 16
J gene: TRBJ2-2
V gene: TRBV24-1
CDR3 protein: CATSDPTGRNTGELFF

CDR3 length: 16
J gene: TRBJ2-5
V gene: TRBV24-1
CDR3 protein: CATSDLPREGAETQYF

CDR3 length: 15
J gene: TRBJ1-5
V gene: TRBV27
CDR3 protein: CASRREGASNQPQHF

CDR3 length: 13
J gene: TRBJ2-5
V gene: TRBV10-1
CDR3 protein: CASSLTGSETQYF

CDR3 length: 14
J gene: TRBJ1-5
V gene: TRBV5-6
CDR3 protein: CATSIWGANQPQHF

CDR3 length: 19
J gene: TRBJ1-6
V gene: TRBV9
CDR3 protein: CASSVGAGKGGSYNSPLHF

CDR3 length: 14
J gene: TRBJ1-2
V gene: TRBV7-9
CDR3 protein: CASSRGDRVHGYTF

CDR3 length: 15
J gene: TRBJ2-7
V gene: TRBV5-1
CDR3 protein: CASSLSGTASYEQYF

CDR3 length: 12
J gene: TRBJ2-1
V gene: TRBV11-2
CDR3 protein: CASSLSSNEQFF

CDR3 length: 19
J gene: TRBJ2-2
V gene: TRBV6-2/TRBV6-3
CDR3 protein: CASSYNLLAGAGDTGELFF

CDR3 length: 13
J gene: TRBJ1-3
V gene: TRBV10-2
CDR3 protein: CASTDRAGNTIYF

CDR3 length: 14
J gene: TRBJ1-5
V gene: TRBV29-1
CDR3 protein: CSVQSTGSNQPQHF

CDR3 length: 17
J gene: TRBJ2-5
V gene: TRBV23-1
CDR3 protein: CASSQSKRGGSQETQYF

CDR3 length: 12
J gene: TRBJ1-2
V gene: TRBV4-1
CDR3 protein: CASSQGTFGYTF

CDR3 length: 12
J gene: TRBJ2-1
V gene: TRBV27
CDR3 protein: CASSFRSNEQFF

CDR3 length: 13
J gene: TRBJ1-4
V gene: TRBV7-6
CDR3 protein: CASSTNPGEKLFF

CDR3 length: 13
J gene: TRBJ2-3
V gene: TRBV29-1
CDR3 protein: CSVGRVRTDTQYF

CDR3 length: 15
J gene: TRBJ1-1
V gene: TRBV5-5
CDR3 protein: CASSPNIQGNTEAFF

CDR3 length: 23
J gene: TRBJ1-2
V gene: TRBV24-1
CDR3 protein: CATSGDRGYGYTFGSERGYGYTF

CDR3 length: 16
J gene: TRBJ2-1
V gene: TRBV6-5
CDR3 protein: CASSYSGGAPYNEQFF

CDR3 length: 13
J gene: TRBJ1-1
V gene: TRBV9
CDR3 protein: CASSVDAGTEAFF

CDR3 length: 15
J gene: TRBJ1-3
V gene: TRBV7-9
CDR3 protein: CASSLDQDRGNTIYF

CDR3 length: 13
J gene: TRBJ1-4
V gene: TRBV7-9
CDR3 protein: CASAIGGSEKLFF

CDR3 length: 15
J gene: TRBJ2-7
V gene: TRBV7-9
CDR3 protein: CASSLAGTGGYEQYF

CDR3 length: 17
J gene: TRBJ2-6
V gene: TRBV2
CDR3 protein: CATEVQGAMSGANVLTF

CDR3 length: 13
J gene: TRBJ2-7
V gene: TRBV7-6
CDR3 protein: CASSLTDSYEQYF

CDR3 length: 15
J gene: TRBJ2-7
V gene: TRBV4-1
CDR3 protein: CASSLPDRGTYEQYF

CDR3 length: 14
J gene: TRBJ2-7
V gene: TRBV7-8
CDR3 protein: CASSLAWGRYEQYF

CDR3 length: 15
J gene: TRBJ1-1
V gene: TRBV3-1/TRBV3-2
CDR3 protein: CASSQGGLRNTEAFF

CDR3 length: 15
J gene: TRBJ1-1
V gene: TRBV14
CDR3 protein: CASSQPKGAGTEAFF

CDR3 length: 16
J gene: TRBJ1-4
V gene: TRBV9
CDR3 protein: CASSANSFATNEKLFF

CDR3 length: 16
J gene: TRBJ2-1
V gene: TRBV3-1/TRBV3-2
CDR3 protein: CASSYWDRITGNEQFF

CDR3 length: 16
J gene: TRBJ2-1
V gene: TRBV7-9
CDR3 protein: CASSFPTSGSTNEQFF

CDR3 length: 13
J gene: TRBJ2-1
V gene: TRBV7-3
CDR3 protein: CASSNLLVPKQFF

CDR3 length: 17
J gene: TRBJ2-1
V gene: TRBV4-1
CDR3 protein: CASSQDRGASGSLVQFF

CDR3 length: 15
J gene: TRBJ2-1
V gene: TRBV5-1
CDR3 protein: CASSLLAGGNNEQFF

CDR3 length: 11
J gene: TRBJ2-3
V gene: TRBV29-1
CDR3 protein: CSVATQGTQYF

CDR3 length: 16
J gene: TRBJ1-5
V gene: TRBV30
CDR3 protein: CAWSVGTAGSNQPQHF

CDR3 length: 14
J gene: TRBJ1-4
V gene: TRBV27
CDR3 protein: CASSFGQYNEKLFF